The text below deals with one TCR beta chain. The entry originates in a study of blood T cells in healthy people across ages. The CDR3 extends over 12 amino acids. Trimming removed 1 base at V and 10 bases at J, with 9 bases between. Germline assignment: CDR1 SGDLS and CDR2 YYNGEE. The second PCR ran about 6 to 12 cycles with a sample-barcoded 5' primer and J-beta primers. TCRdb passed the 5' RACE reads through MiXCR, listing each CDR3 protein once. This repertoire shows 800,000 to 900,000 distinct CDR3 sequences, approximately 59% found once; its top ten account for 28%. The sequenced sample consisted of blood. V gene TRBV9 combines with J gene TRBJ2-1, with a weak D call TRBD2 (5 bases). The TCR sequence derives from a man between 25 and 39 years old in good health. The DNA of the CDR3 is TGTGCCAGCAGCGTAAGCGAGGGCGAGCAGTTCTTC. This codes for CASSVSEGEQFF.